This T cell receptor beta chain was recorded in a study of shared clonotypes between healthy human individuals. Note on this clone: No antigen is known for it.

General study findings and limits: Clonotype sharing among donors, it was expected, would be affected by sequencing depth. Collection of samples was limited to blood; tissue repertoires likely differ.

In the source study's methods: Because ImmunoSEQ provided only junction sequences with no quality scores, the filtering differed. Profiling relied on immunoSEQ multiplex PCR, and the TCRdb table lists in-frame clones only, not all of them. That table is the source of V, J and clone size, and D and trimming were worked out from the DNA. The sample has 650,000 to 750,000 clones; roughly 70% are singletons. This CDR3 is 15 amino acids long. Between the trimmed V and J ends, which lost 1 base and 2 bases, there was a span of 12 bases. CDR1 and CDR2 from the germline V gene are MGHRA and YSYEKL. The study separated CD4+ cells into CD45RA+ naive and CD45RA-negative memory subsets.

This chain links TRBV4-1 with TRBJ2-7, with TRBD2 as a possible D gene (5 bases). The source is a woman in her thirties in good health. The sequencing input was memory CD4+ T cells sorted from blood. Regarding subset: CD45RA-negative fraction. The CDR3 coding sequence is TGCGCCAGCAGCCAAGCGGGAACGGGCACCTACGAGCAGTACTTC. This codes for CASSQAGTGTYEQYF.